This T cell receptor (beta chain) stems from a study of cytomegalovirus exposure and HLA in healthy donors. Turning to the study itself: Of around 400 genotyped donors, roughly 80% grouped in the Caucasian-associated ancestry cluster. Broader study findings: Later analysis found that TCR beta chains associated with HLA were more clonally expanded than other, equally common chains. Earlier analysis found most TCR beta V segments productive about 87% or about 30% of the time.

Regarding this clone: The target antigen is unknown.

This PCR relied on a set of 60 Vbeta primers and 13 Jbeta primers. Sequencing used immunoSEQ multiplex PCR; TCRdb keeps in-frame clones, though not all of them. Found here are 120,000 or so clones, about 80% of them singletons; the top ten hold approximately 10%. The ends were cut back, 2 bases at V and 4 bases at J, with 15 bases in the middle. The CDR3 extends over 15 amino acids. Germline lookup yields CDR1 SGHKS and CDR2 YYEKEE (reference sequence). Sequencing was performed on PBMCs. The chain combines TRBV5-5 with TRBJ1-2; D remains ambiguous. This TCR derives from a man aged 25-45 years in good health and CMV-seropositive. The CDR3: CASSLSYQNPYGYTF. In nucleotides, the CDR3 is TGTGCCAGCAGCTTATCCTACCAAAATCCCTATGGCTACACCTTC.